The 28 T cell receptor beta chains below were found in one sample sequenced in a study of T cells in Graves' hyperthyroidism and ophthalmopathy. Researchers amplified the TCR beta CDR3 regions from RNA transcripts. The TCR CDR3 was amplified in a first-round RT-PCR using the HTBI primer set. TCRdb redid the calling of the multiplex PCR reads with MiXCR, one entry per CDR3 protein. The table shows about 360,000 distinct CDR3 sequences, with approximately 13% occurring only once. Source material: blood. The receptors originated from a woman aged 18-30 years with Graves' hyperthyroidism.

This clonotype was seen at least ten times. The chain has TRBV6-1 and TRBJ1-1; TRBD1 might be the D (5 bases). Germline V CDR1 and CDR2: MNHNS, SASEGT. The CDR3 runs to 14 residues. Trimming cost V 8 bases and J 7 bases, with 20 bases left between them. CDR3 bases: TGTGCCAGCTCTCTGGGGGGGGGAAGGGGTGAAGCTTTCTTT. Its translation is CASSLGGGRGEAFF.

This clonotype was counted a few times. The rearrangement uses TRBV4-1 and TRBJ1-2, with D tentatively TRBD1 (5 bases). V was pared by 0 bases and J by 5 bases, with 19 bases between. CDR3 length equals 17 residues. The V gene's germline CDR1 is MGHRA and CDR2 YSYEKL. The CDR3 DNA reads TGCGCCAGCAGCCAAGATCAGTTGGGGGGGGATTGGTATGGCTACACCTTC. It encodes CASSQDQLGGDWYGYTF.

Many counts were recorded for this clonotype. The chain is built from TRBV2 and TRBJ2-7, with D perhaps matching TRBD1 or TRBD2 (6 bases each). Trimming shortened V by 8 bases and J by 6 bases, and 8 bases separated the two germline ends. Germline lookup yields CDR1 SNHLY and CDR2 FYNNEI. The CDR3 runs to 10 residues. CDR3 DNA: TGTGCCAGCGGAGGGGGCGAGCAGTACTTC. It yields the protein CASGGGEQYF.

The chain employs TRBV11-2 and TRBJ2-3; D is perhaps TRBD1 or TRBD2 (6 bases each). The CDR3 runs 15 residues. Looked up from germline, CDR1 is SGHAT and CDR2 is FQNNGV. V was pared by 1 base and J by 5 bases, with 13 bases between. The CDR3 is CASSLVRGRGDTQYF. The CDR3 region has the DNA TGTGCCAGCAGCTTAGTTCGGGGGCGAGGAGATACGCAGTATTTT.

Only one count was recorded for this clonotype. The V and J genes are TRBV27 and TRBJ1-5; 9 bases match TRBD1. V lost 7 bases, J lost 2 bases, and 6 bases stayed unmatched. CDR1 and CDR2 (germline): MNHEY, SMNVEV (reference sequence). This CDR3 has 15 amino acids. The CDR3 here is CASKEQGAGNQPQHF. The CDR3 bases are TGTGCCAGCAAAGAACAGGGGGCTGGCAATCAGCCCCAGCATTTT.

This clonotype showed up many times. V usage is TRBV6-5 and J usage is TRBJ2-7; D gene uncertain. The V end was cut by 2 bases, the J end by 2 bases, with 16 bases between. The CDR3 sequence is 16 residues long. Per germline, CDR1 MNHEY and CDR2 SVGAGI. The CDR3, as DNA: TGTGCCAGCAGTTACCGGCTGGGCAATAACCCCTACGAGCAGTACTTC. This encodes CASSYRLGNNPYEQYF.

The rearrangement joins TRBV18 to TRBJ2-3, with no clear D. This CDR3 is built from 15 residues. Germline V gene data show CDR1 as KGHSH and CDR2 as LQKENI. Trimming left V 3 bases short and J 3 bases short, with 13 bases between. The CDR3 DNA sequence: TGTGCCAGCTCACCCCGGTCGGGCAGAACAGATACGCAGTATTTT. This gives the protein CASSPRSGRTDTQYF.

The table lists this clonotype with many counts. The V call is TRBV5-1, the J call TRBJ2-7; D may be TRBD1 or TRBD2 (5 bases each). This CDR3 is 15 amino acids long. Germline CDR1 reads SGHRS; CDR2 reads YFSETQ. V was trimmed by 0 bases and J by 2 bases, leaving 12 bases between them. The CDR3 DNA is TGCGCCAGCAGCTTGGGAGTGGGACCGGCCTACGAGCAGTACTTC. This encodes CASSLGVGPAYEQYF.

This clonotype was seen repeatedly, ten times or more. The J gene is TRBJ2-3, the V gene TRBV5-1; a weak D match, TRBD1 (6 bases). The CDR3 covers 15 residues. Trimming removed 0 bases at V and 0 bases at J, with 8 bases between. Germline V gives CDR1 SGHRS, CDR2 YFSETQ. The DNA for the CDR3 is TGCGCCAGCAGCTTGGAGGGACATAGCACAGATACGCAGTATTTT. As protein: CASSLEGHSTDTQYF. Variable domain in full (rest from reference TRBV5-1 and TRBJ2-3): KAGVTQTPRYLIKTRGQQVTLSCSPISGHRSVSWYQQTPGQGLQFLFEYFSETQRNKGNFPGRFSGRQFSNSRSEMNVSTLELGDSALYLCASSLEGHSTDTQYFGPGTRLTVL.

Regarding this clonotype: Its ends do not fully match the called genes, so a read error is possible. This chain connects TRBV7-7 to TRBJ2-1; possibly TRBD2 for D (5 bases). The CDR3 extends over 13 amino acids. Germline V gene lookup returns CDR1 SSHAT and CDR2 FNYEAQ (reference sequence). The CDR3 sequence: CASSLSGGNEQFF. CDR3 in DNA: TGTGCTAGCAGCTTAAGCGGCGGCAATGAGCAGTTCTTC.

Comment on this clonotype: An end of the junction does not agree with germline; a read error may underlie this. V gene TRBV24-1 combines with J gene TRBJ2-2; tentative D call: TRBD2 (6 bases). The CDR3 is 12 amino acids. Germline CDR1 and CDR2: KGHDR and SFDVKD. In nucleotides, the CDR3 is TGTGCCACCAGTAGTCGAATCGGGGGGCTGTTTTTT. Translating it yields CATSSRIGGLFF.

V usage is TRBV6-9 and J usage is TRBJ2-2; D is ambiguous. Trimming cost V 4 bases and J 1 base, with 16 bases left between them. Germline values: CDR1 MNHGY, CDR2 SVAAGI. The CDR3 totals 17 residues. The CDR3 region is CASSLSEGSRNTGELFF. The CDR3 coding sequence is TGTGCCAGCAGTTTATCTGAAGGGTCGCGGAACACCGGGGAGCTGTTTTTT.

The chain combines TRBV5-8 with TRBJ1-6; D unclear. V was clipped by 6 bases and J by 4 bases, with 14 bases between them. Germline V gene data show CDR1 as SGHTS and CDR2 as YDEGEE. The CDR3 contains 15 residues. Here the CDR3 DNA reads TGTGCCAGCACCGCCGACACACGTTATAATTCACCCCTCCACTTT. It yields the protein CASTADTRYNSPLHF.

This clonotype has a count of ten or more. The gene calls are TRBV5-6 and TRBJ1-2, with D hard to call. Germline V CDR1 and CDR2: SGHDT, YYEEEE. Trimming left V 4 bases short and J 4 bases short, with 17 bases between. CDR3 size: 15 residues. The CDR3: CASSPRAGPSYGYTF. CDR3 nucleotides: TGTGCCAGCAGCCCGAGGGCAGGCCCCTCCTATGGCTACACCTTC.

This clonotype has at least ten counts. This chain connects TRBV2 to TRBJ2-1, with TRBD1 matching over 8 bases. The CDR3 extends over 12 amino acids. The V segment lost 9 bases and the J segment 4 bases; nucleotides outside the gene matches: 2. CDR1 is SNHLY and CDR2 is FYNNEI in the germline V gene. In DNA, the CDR3 is TGTGCCAGGGGACAGGCATACAATGAGCAGTTCTTC. It translates to CARGQAYNEQFF.

This clonotype has ten or more counts. The chain recombines TRBV7-2 with TRBJ2-1; 7 bases fit TRBD2. V shed 4 bases, J shed 10 bases, and the junction held 1 base outside the gene matches. Germline assignment: CDR1 SGHTA and CDR2 FQGNSA. The CDR3 sequence is 11 residues long. The CDR3 nucleotides are TGTGCCAGCAGCTGGGGACTAGAGCAGTTCTTC. It codes for CASSWGLEQFF.

This clonotype was seen only a few times. J is TRBJ2-3 and V is TRBV12-3 or TRBV12-4; TRBD1 agrees at 7 bases. The CDR3 has 16 amino acids. V dropped 4 bases and J dropped 1; count of bases not matched to a gene: 8. CDR3 in DNA: TGTGCCAGCAGTTCCGCTGGACAGGACCGCACAGATACGCAGTATTTT. This sequence encodes CASSSAGQDRTDTQYF.

Comments on this clonotype: This may be a read error: a much more frequent sequence differs by one nucleotide. The chain employs TRBV28 and TRBJ2-5, with a tentative D call TRBD1 (6 bases). Germline CDR1 and CDR2: MDHEN and SYDVKM. This CDR3 has 16 amino acids. CDR3 DNA: TGTGCCAGCAGTTTAAAGACAGGTCGTCCCCAAGAGACCCGGTACTTC. Its translation: CASSLKTGRPQETRYF.

V and J are TRBV28 and TRBJ2-1, with no clear D. CDR1 is MDHEN, CDR2 SYDVKM, per germline. V dropped 2 bases and J dropped 10 bases, with 9 bases sitting between them. The CDR3 runs 12 residues. Written as DNA, the CDR3 is TGTGCCAGCAGTTTAATGGCACTGGAGCAGTTCTTC. It specifies CASSLMALEQFF.

The sample holds a few counts of this clonotype. The V call is TRBV5-1, the J call TRBJ2-3; D remains ambiguous. The CDR3 runs 15 residues. The V gene lost 4 bases and the J gene lost 2 bases, with 14 bases spanning the gap. Germline loops: CDR1 SGHRS, CDR2 YFSETQ. The CDR3 here is CASSGVGRDTDTQYF. CDR3 nucleotide sequence: TGCGCCAGCAGCGGCGTCGGCAGAGACACAGATACGCAGTATTTT.

This clonotype was detected only a few times. A read error may explain this, as a much larger clone is one base away. The chain uses TRBV18 and TRBJ1-1; 8 bases agree with TRBD1. The germline V gene encodes CDR1 KGHSH and CDR2 LQKENI. The CDR3 extends over 13 amino acids. Trimming cost V 11 bases and J 8 bases; bases outside gene matches: 13. CDR3 loop: CAGTFHRDREAFF. The DNA of the CDR3 is TGTGCCGGCACCTTCCACCGGGACAGGGAAGCTTTCTTT.

The CDR3 DNA follows: TGTGCCACCAGTGATATACAGGGGGCGATAACCGGGGAGCTGTTTTTT. Protein product: CATSDIQGAITGELFF. The J gene is TRBJ2-2, the V gene TRBV24-1, with 9 positions matching TRBD1. In germline, CDR1 is KGHDR, CDR2 SFDVKD. Losses at the gene ends were 3 bases for V and 5 bases for J; bases not matched to a gene: 6. The length of the CDR3 is 16 residues.

This clonotype has at least ten counts. The chain couples TRBV6-1 to TRBJ2-3; the match to TRBD2 covers 14 bases. Germline CDR1 and CDR2: MNHNS and SASEGT. V was clipped by 5 bases and J by 6 bases; unmatched bases: 7. CDR3 size: 16 residues. The CDR3 DNA reads as TGTGCCAGCAGTTCCCGACTAGCGGGAGGGAAGGATACGCAGTATTTT. Encoded protein: CASSSRLAGGKDTQYF.

This clonotype was observed many times. The gene calls are TRBV2 and TRBJ1-2, with D unresolved. CDR3 length: 13 amino acids. V lost 3 bases, J lost 2 bases, and 7 bases lay in between. Germline-derived CDR1 and CDR2 are SNHLY and FYNNEI. CDR3 amino acids: CASSEYRNYGYTF. CDR3 nucleotide sequence: TGTGCCAGCAGTGAGTACCGAAACTATGGCTACACCTTC.

This clonotype has ten or more counts. The chain joins TRBV2 to TRBJ1-1; D remains unclear. The CDR3 loop spans 13 amino acids. V lost 9 bases and J lost 4, with 15 bases in between. The V gene's germline CDR1 is SNHLY and CDR2 FYNNEI. CDR3 protein: CASRPLGATEAFF. As DNA, the CDR3 is TGTGCCAGTCGCCCCCTTGGTGCCACTGAAGCTTTCTTT.

V is TRBV12-3 or TRBV12-4 and J is TRBJ2-1; 9 bases match TRBD2. J was trimmed by 7 bases and V by 7 bases; bases with no gene match: 8. The CDR3 is made up of 14 amino acids. The CDR3 DNA reads as TGTGCCAGCATCCCGGGACTAGCAAGGAATGAGCAGTTCTTC. Translated, it gives CASIPGLARNEQFF.

This clonotype was counted only a few times. This chain links TRBV20-1 with TRBJ1-2, with D unclear. The V end was cut by 5 bases, the J end by 3 bases, with 10 bases between. CDR3 length equals 12 residues. From germline, CDR1 is DFQATT and CDR2 SNEGSKA (reference sequence). The CDR3 DNA reads TGCAGTGCTTCAGGACTAGACTATGGCTACACCTTC. It yields the protein CSASGLDYGYTF.

This clonotype has a count of ten or more. The rearrangement links TRBV2 to TRBJ1-3, with 7 positions matching TRBD1. Germline V gene sequence: CDR1 SNHLY, CDR2 FYNNEI. Trimming at V came to 6 bases and at J to 2 bases, leaving 7 bases not matched to a gene. This CDR3 spans 15 amino acids. CDR3 protein: CASSLGQMAGNTIYF. The CDR3, as DNA: TGTGCCAGCAGCTTGGGACAGATGGCTGGAAACACCATATATTTT.